These 18 T cell receptor beta chains were sequenced from one sample in a study of Ad26.COV2.S vaccination and SARS-CoV-2 variants. Treatment specified: around 19 received Ad26.COV2.S at low or high dose, single or two shots; 5 received placebo; per-sample allocation not given. Sampling was done on day 63 after the first vaccine or placebo injection. Measured with immunoSEQ multiplex PCR; TCRdb has only the in-frame clones, and not every one. The sample lists over 450,000 clones; about nine tenths were seen once. The specimen was peripheral blood, collected in a trial of Ad26.COV2.S vaccine versus placebo. The receptors here all came from a person between 18 and 60 years old who received the Ad26.COV2.S COVID-19 vaccine or a placebo.

In nucleotides, the CDR3 is TGTGCCAGCAGCTCGGGACTAGCGGTTTCCTACAATGAGCAGTTCTTC. This codes for CASSSGLAVSYNEQFF. The J gene is TRBJ2-1, the V gene TRBV11-2; 11 bases are shared with TRBD2. With V trimmed by 4 bases and J by 1 base, 3 bases remained unmatched. Germline CDR1 and CDR2: SGHAT and FQNNGV. The CDR3 is 16 amino acids.

The J gene is TRBJ2-1, the V gene TRBV5-1; 10 bases are shared with TRBD2. In germline, CDR1 is SGHRS, CDR2 YFSETQ. The CDR3 loop spans 16 amino acids. J gave up 7 bases and V 4 bases, and 11 bases lay outside the gene matches. The CDR3 bases are TGCGCCAGCAGCCCCGTGGGACTAGCGATGGTTAATGAGCAGTTCTTC. This gives the protein CASSPVGLAMVNEQFF.

The CDR3 spells CSGGPGGDYGYTF. CDR3 DNA: TGCAGCGGGGGACCCGGGGGGGACTATGGCTACACCTTC. The chain joins TRBV29-1 to TRBJ1-2; D may be TRBD1 (5 bases). The CDR3 length is 13 residues. Trimming removed 7 bases from V and 3 bases from J, with 15 bases in between. Looked up from germline, CDR1 is SQVTM and CDR2 is ANQGSEA.

The CDR3 nucleotides read TGTGCCAGCAGCCCCCTGACAGGGGGCCACATAGACACTGAAGCTTTCTTT. This sequence encodes CASSPLTGGHIDTEAFF. V gene TRBV7-8 combines with J gene TRBJ1-1; 10 bases align to TRBD1. Germline values: CDR1 SGHVS, CDR2 FQNEAQ. V lost 5 bases and J lost 3; bases outside the gene matches: 12. This CDR3 is 17 amino acids long.

V and J are TRBV28 and TRBJ1-4; D remains ambiguous. CDR3 length: 12 amino acids. V shed 4 bases and J shed 13 bases, with 13 bases lying between them. Germline-derived CDR1 and CDR2 are MDHEN and SYDVKM. CDR3 nucleotide sequence: TGTGCCAGCAGTTCGGCAGGCCGAGGACTGTTTTTT. It encodes CASSSAGRGLFF.

This chain joins TRBV5-4 and TRBJ1-1; D gene ambiguous. This CDR3 comprises 12 residues. In germline, CDR1 is SGHNT, CDR2 YYREEE (reference sequence). Trimming took 5 bases from V and 1 from J, leaving 6 bases between them. The CDR3 loop reads CASRFPNTEAFF. For the CDR3, the DNA is TGTGCCAGCAGGTTTCCGAACACTGAAGCTTTCTTT.

This clone was detected only a few times. The chain employs TRBV27 and TRBJ1-5; no reliable D call. V lost 9 bases to trimming and J lost 2 bases, with 8 bases between them. There are 12 residues in the CDR3. CDR1 and CDR2 (germline): MNHEY, SMNVEV (reference sequence). The DNA for the CDR3 is TGTGCCAGAAGACAAGGCAATCAGCCCCAGCATTTT. This encodes CARRQGNQPQHF.

The chain uses TRBV27 and TRBJ2-3, with a weak D call TRBD2 (5 bases). The CDR3 is made up of 12 amino acids. Germline values: CDR1 MNHEY, CDR2 SMNVEV (reference sequence). V was trimmed by 6 bases and J by 4 bases, leaving 8 bases between them. CDR3 loop: CASRREPDTQYF. The CDR3 coding sequence is TGTGCCAGCAGGAGGGAGCCAGATACGCAGTATTTT.

In regard to this clone: The germline gene is not matched at one end of the junction; a read error may be the cause. The rearrangement uses TRBV4-1 and TRBJ1-4, with 9 bases fitting TRBD1. The CDR3 runs to 13 residues. The germline V gene encodes CDR1 MGHRA and CDR2 YSYEKL. CDR3 amino acids: CASSQDPYRGLSF. CDR3 nucleotides: TGCGCCAGCAGCCAAGATCCCTACAGGGGGCTGTCTTTT.

The rearrangement uses TRBV6-2 or TRBV6-3 and TRBJ1-2; TRBD1 aligns across 8 bases. This CDR3 spans 16 amino acids. CDR1 and CDR2 from the germline V gene are MNHEY and SVGEGT. The trim removed 6 bases at V and 8 bases at J, leaving 17 bases unmatched. CDR3 sequence reads: CASSLVQGAPGYGYTF. CDR3 nucleotide sequence: TGTGCCAGCAGCCTTGTTCAGGGGGCGCCAGGATACGGCTACACCTTC.

The rearrangement joins TRBV7-2 to TRBJ2-1, with 7 bases that match TRBD2. Germline CDR1 and CDR2: SGHTA and FQGNSA. With 1 base clipped from V and 7 bases from J, the junction kept 4 bases outside the gene matches. This CDR3 spans 14 amino acids. CDR3 DNA sequence: TGTGCCAGCAGCTTAGAACTAGCGAGAAATGAGCAGTTCTTC. Protein sequence: CASSLELARNEQFF.

This chain connects TRBV5-1 to TRBJ2-2, with a weak D call TRBD2 (6 bases). From germline, CDR1 is SGHRS and CDR2 YFSETQ. The CDR3 sequence is 14 residues long. The V end lost 1 base, the J end lost 7 bases, and 11 bases lay between the germline ends. The CDR3 region is CASSLSVGGGELFF. The CDR3 nucleotides read TGCGCCAGCAGCTTGAGCGTGGGGGGCGGGGAGCTGTTTTTT.

This sequence joins TRBV27 and TRBJ1-2; D uncertain. This CDR3 is built from 16 residues. CDR1 and CDR2 from the germline V gene are MNHEY and SMNVEV (reference sequence). Trimming left V 2 bases short and J 4 bases short, with 17 bases between. The CDR3 DNA follows: TGTGCCAGCAGTTTAATGGGCGCCGCTCCAGGCTATGGCTACACCTTC. As protein: CASSLMGAAPGYGYTF.

The J gene is TRBJ2-7, the V gene TRBV13; 7 bases map to TRBD2. CDR3 size: 13 residues. The V segment lost 6 bases and the J segment 2 bases; nucleotides outside the gene matches: 4. Germline CDR1 and CDR2: PRHDT and FYEKMQ (reference sequence). This CDR3 reads CASSSGGPYEQYF. Written as DNA, the CDR3 is TGTGCCAGCAGTTCGGGAGGTCCCTACGAGCAGTACTTC.

The J gene is TRBJ2-3, the V gene TRBV2, with 8 bases fitting TRBD2. This CDR3 contains 16 residues. Germline V gives CDR1 SNHLY, CDR2 FYNNEI. The junction had 13 bases not matched to a gene; V was cut back by 9 bases and J by 2 bases. CDR3 residues: CASLRGRGGLTDTQYF. The CDR3 coding sequence is TGTGCCAGTCTTCGGGGACGGGGGGGCCTCACAGATACGCAGTATTTT.

J is TRBJ1-5 and V is TRBV7-2, with D uncertain. CDR3 size: 12 residues. Per germline, CDR1 SGHTA and CDR2 FQGNSA. Trimming pared 5 bases from V and 5 bases from J, leaving 7 bases between. Written as DNA, the CDR3 is TGTGCCAGCAGCGCCAACGATCAGCCCCAGCATTTT. Its translation: CASSANDQPQHF.

This chain connects TRBV2 to TRBJ1-5; D may be TRBD1 (5 bases). There are 16 residues in the CDR3. Germline loops: CDR1 SNHLY, CDR2 FYNNEI. Deletions cut 2 bases from V and 2 bases from J, with 13 bases between. The CDR3: CASSESRVMGNQPQHF. The CDR3, as DNA: TGTGCCAGCAGTGAAAGCAGGGTTATGGGCAATCAGCCCCAGCATTTT.

The chain joins TRBV7-3 to TRBJ2-2; TRBD1 might be the D (6 bases). From germline, CDR1 is SGHTA and CDR2 FQGTGA. There are 14 residues in the CDR3. V was clipped by 7 bases and J by 4 bases, with 13 bases between them. The CDR3 is CASKKGESTGELFF. The CDR3 nucleotides are TGTGCCAGCAAGAAGGGGGAGTCCACCGGGGAGCTGTTTTTT.